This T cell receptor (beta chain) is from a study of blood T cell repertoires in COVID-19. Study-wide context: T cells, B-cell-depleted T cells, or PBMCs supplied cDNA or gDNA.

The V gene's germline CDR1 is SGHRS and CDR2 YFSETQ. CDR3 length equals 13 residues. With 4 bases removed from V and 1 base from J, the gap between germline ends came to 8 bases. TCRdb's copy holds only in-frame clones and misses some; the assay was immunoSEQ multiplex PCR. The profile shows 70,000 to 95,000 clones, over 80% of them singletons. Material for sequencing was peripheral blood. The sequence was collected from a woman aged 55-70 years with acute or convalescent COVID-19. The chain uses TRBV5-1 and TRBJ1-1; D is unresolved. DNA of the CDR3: TGCGCCAGCAGCGAAACAAGGAACACTGAAGCTTTCTTT. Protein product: CASSETRNTEAFF.